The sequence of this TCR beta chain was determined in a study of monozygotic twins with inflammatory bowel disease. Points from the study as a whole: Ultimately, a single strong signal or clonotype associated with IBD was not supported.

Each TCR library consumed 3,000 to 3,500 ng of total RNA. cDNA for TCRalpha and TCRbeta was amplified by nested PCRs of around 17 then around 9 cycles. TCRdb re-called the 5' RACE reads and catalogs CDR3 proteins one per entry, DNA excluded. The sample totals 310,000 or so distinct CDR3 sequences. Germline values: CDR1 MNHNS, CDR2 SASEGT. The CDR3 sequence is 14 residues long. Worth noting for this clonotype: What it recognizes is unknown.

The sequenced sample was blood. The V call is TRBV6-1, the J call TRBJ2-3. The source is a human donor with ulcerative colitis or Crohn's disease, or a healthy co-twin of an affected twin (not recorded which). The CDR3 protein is CASSRGLVTDTQYF.